This note documents a single T cell receptor (beta chain) sequence. The data are from a study of T cells in localized non-small cell lung cancer. The J segment lost 6 bases and the V segment lost 4 bases, leaving 1 base of the junction unmatched. Germline V gives CDR1 SGHRS, CDR2 YFSETQ. The CDR3 covers 11 residues. Assay used: immunoSEQ multiplex PCR; TCRdb lists only in-frame clones, some missing. The data show about 72,000 clones, 84% seen once. The sample here was peripheral blood, taken before any cancer treatment. The chain combines TRBV5-1 with TRBJ2-7; 7 bases agree with TRBD2. The sequence came from a female donor aged 60 or older with stage I lung adenocarcinoma. CDR3 region: CASSGEGEQYF. The CDR3 DNA reads TGCGCCAGCAGCGGGGAGGGCGAGCAGTACTTC. The full variable domain, with the rest looked up from reference TRBV5-1 and TRBJ2-7, is KAGVTQTPRYLIKTRGQQVTLSCSPISGHRSVSWYQQTPGQGLQFLFEYFSETQRNKGNFPGRFSGRQFSNSRSEMNVSTLELGDSALYLCASSGEGEQYFGPGTRLTVT.